A selection of T cell receptor beta chains follows, all from one sample in a study of shared clonotypes between healthy human individuals. Clones were read by immunoSEQ multiplex PCR, and TCRdb kept only the in-frame ones, dropping some. The sample holds 2 million to 2.5 million clones; more than 85% are singletons and the top ten take 0.35% to 0.45%. Sample: naive CD4+ T cells from PBMCs. These receptors were obtained from a man aged 18 to 29 in good health. Some clones in this sample may be carry-over from other donors' samples. CDR3s include the opening cysteine and the closing phenylalanine or tryptophan. The D gene is left open where the match is weak. Clone size, where shown, is once, few, many, or a class for clones that have expanded.

cdr3_nt	cdr3_aa	d_call	v_call	j_call	cdr3_length	clone_size
TGCGCCAGCAGCTTGGCGAGTGGGGGTCAAGAGACCCAGTACTTC	CASSLASGGQETQYF	-	TRBV5-1	TRBJ2-5	15	-
TGTGCCAGCAGCTTCGGGTTGGGGGCGGATACGCAGTATTTT	CASSFGLGADTQYF	-	TRBV7-2	TRBJ2-3	14	-
TGTGCCAGCAATTCGGCATTACCGCCCGGGGAGCTGTTTTTT	CASNSALPPGELFF	-	TRBV2	TRBJ2-2	14	-
TGTGCCAGCAGCTTAGTAGAAGTACTGGGGGATGAGCAGTTCTTC	CASSLVEVLGDEQFF	-	TRBV7-9	TRBJ2-1	15	-
TGTGCCAGCAGTCTCGGGACAGGGGGCAACCAGTACTTC	CASSLGTGGNQYF	TRBD1	TRBV14	TRBJ2-5	13	once
TGTGCCAGCACTGGATCTGAGACCCAGTACTTC	CASTGSETQYF	-	TRBV2	TRBJ2-5	11	once
TGTGCCAGCAGCTTATTTGGGGTGACAGGGGGCCCGGATGGCTACACCTTC	CASSLFGVTGGPDGYTF	TRBD1	TRBV27	TRBJ1-2	17	-
TGCGCCAGCAGCCAAGATGGGGCCGCAGGGGGGTTCCTCCAGCATTTT	CASSQDGAAGGFLQHF	TRBD1	TRBV4-1	TRBJ1-5	16	-
TGTGCCAGTCAAAGGACTAGCGGGAGCTACGAGCAGTACTTC	CASQRTSGSYEQYF	TRBD2	TRBV19	TRBJ2-7	14	-
TGTGCCAGCAGCTTAGGGACAGGCTATGGCTACACCTTC	CASSLGTGYGYTF	TRBD1	TRBV7-2	TRBJ1-2	13	-
TGTGCCAGCAGCTTAAGACTAGCGGCGCTCAATGAGCAGTTCTTC	CASSLRLAALNEQFF	TRBD2	TRBV11-2	TRBJ2-1	15	-
TGTGCCAGCAGTTACGGTCTCGGGACGGGGCCCTACGAGCAGTACTTC	CASSYGLGTGPYEQYF	-	TRBV6-5	TRBJ2-7	16	-
TGTGCCATCAGAGACGGACAGGGCACTGAAGCTTTCTTT	CAIRDGQGTEAFF	TRBD1	TRBV10-3	TRBJ1-1	13	-
TGTGCTAGTGGTCAAGGATCAGGGTCAGAGACCCAGTACTTC	CASGQGSGSETQYF	-	TRBV12-5	TRBJ2-5	14	-
TGTGCCAGCTCACCATCCGCACTTCTAGCGGGAGGTGAGCAGTTCTTC	CASSPSALLAGGEQFF	TRBD2	TRBV18	TRBJ2-1	16	-
TGTGCCAGCAGCCTTTCACGACAGGGTAATACTGAAGCTTTCTTT	CASSLSRQGNTEAFF	TRBD1	TRBV7-2	TRBJ1-1	15	-
TGTGCCAGCAGCTTAGATTATACGGGAGGACACACCGGGGAGCTGTTTTTT	CASSLDYTGGHTGELFF	TRBD2	TRBV11-3	TRBJ2-2	17	-
TGCGCCAGCAGCCAAGCCCGTTCGGCCTACGAGCAGTACTTC	CASSQARSAYEQYF	-	TRBV4-3	TRBJ2-7	14	-
TGTGCCAGCAGAATGGACAGATACAATGAGCAGTTCTTC	CASRMDRYNEQFF	-	TRBV6-5	TRBJ2-1	13	-
TGTGCCAGCAGCGAGGGAGCCCGCAATGAGCAGTTCTTC	CASSEGARNEQFF	-	TRBV9	TRBJ2-1	13	-
TGTGCCAGCTCACCGGTCGGGGTTGGGGCAACTGAAGCTTTCTTT	CASSPVGVGATEAFF	-	TRBV18	TRBJ1-1	15	-
TGTGCCAGCAGTGACCCTTCTGGGGCCAACGTCCTGACTTTC	CASSDPSGANVLTF	-	TRBV25-1	TRBJ2-6	14	-
TGTGCCAGCAGCTTATTGGGGGGCGTTACTGAAGCTTTCTTT	CASSLLGGVTEAFF	-	TRBV7-2	TRBJ1-1	14	-
TGTGCCAGCACGAATAGCAATCAGCCCCAGCATTTT	CASTNSNQPQHF	-	TRBV7-2	TRBJ1-5	12	-
TGTGCCAGCAGACAGGGGGGGAGCAATCAGCCCCAGCATTTT	CASRQGGSNQPQHF	TRBD1	TRBV2	TRBJ1-5	14	-
TGCGCCAGCAGCCGCCGGACTAGCGGGATGGCAGATACGCAGTATTTT	CASSRRTSGMADTQYF	TRBD2	TRBV5-1	TRBJ2-3	16	-
TGTGCCAGCAGCTACAGCTCCTACGAGCAGTACTTC	CASSYSSYEQYF	-	TRBV2	TRBJ2-7	12	-
TGTGCCAGCAGCAAAAAAGGGTGGGGAGGCTCCTCTGGGGCCAACGTCCTGACTTTC	CASSKKGWGGSSGANVLTF	-	TRBV21-1	TRBJ2-6	19	-
TGTGCCAGCAGCCGGAATCTAGCGGGGATCTACGAGCAGTACTTC	CASSRNLAGIYEQYF	TRBD2	TRBV5-4	TRBJ2-7	15	once
TGTGCCAGTAGTATAGAGACAGGGTCCAGCGTCTATGGCTACACCTTC	CASSIETGSSVYGYTF	TRBD1	TRBV19	TRBJ1-2	16	-
TGTGCCAGTAGTGAGAGGGCAGGGCCACTAGCCAAAAACATTCAGTACTTC	CASSERAGPLAKNIQYF	-	TRBV19	TRBJ2-4	17	-
TGTGCCAGCAGGTGGACAGGGGCGGCCTACGAGCAGTACTTC	CASRWTGAAYEQYF	TRBD1	TRBV11-2	TRBJ2-7	14	-
TGCGCCAGCAGTGAGACGTTACAAGCTCTATATGGCTACACCTTC	CASSETLQALYGYTF	-	TRBV10-2	TRBJ1-2	15	-
TGTGCCAGCCTCCATGGTGGGGGTTCGAACACTGAAGCTTTCTTT	CASLHGGGSNTEAFF	-	TRBV19	TRBJ1-1	15	-
TGTGCCAGCAGCTTAGCGCCCGGACTCGGCACAGATACGCAGTATTTT	CASSLAPGLGTDTQYF	-	TRBV7-6	TRBJ2-3	16	-
TGTGCCAGCAGCTCGTGGATGGGGTTCACAGATACGCAGTATTTT	CASSSWMGFTDTQYF	-	TRBV11-2	TRBJ2-3	15	-
TGTGCCAGGGGGACAGGGGCCTACGAGCAGTACTTC	CARGTGAYEQYF	TRBD1	TRBV2	TRBJ2-7	12	-
TGTGCCAGCACATTCCTGGCGGGAGATAACGAGCAGTACTTC	CASTFLAGDNEQYF	TRBD2	TRBV2	TRBJ2-7	14	-
TGCGCCAGCAGCCAAGGGACTAGATCAATTGAGCAGTTCTTC	CASSQGTRSIEQFF	TRBD2	TRBV4-3	TRBJ2-1	14	-
TGTGCCAGCAGCGTAGAGGGACTAGCGGCCGAGGGGGATACGCAGTATTTT	CASSVEGLAAEGDTQYF	TRBD2	TRBV9	TRBJ2-3	17	-
TGCGCCAGCAGCTTGGCTGGGGGAGTTAATCAGCCCCAGCATTTT	CASSLAGGVNQPQHF	-	TRBV5-1	TRBJ1-5	15	-